The 30 T cell receptor beta chains listed next were all sequenced from one sample in a study of cytomegalovirus exposure and HLA in healthy donors. The primer mix had 60 Vbeta and 13 Jbeta primers. The assay was immunoSEQ multiplex PCR, and TCRdb's table has in-frame clones only and misses some. The table includes about 120,000 clones, 80% detected once. Material: PBMCs. These receptors were obtained from a female donor in good health and CMV-seropositive.

The CDR3, as DNA: TGTGCCAGTAGTATAGTCGACAGCCTAGGCACAGATACGCAGTATTTT. This gives the protein CASSIVDSLGTDTQYF. The chain couples TRBV19 to TRBJ2-3, with D possibly TRBD1 on 5 matching bases. Per germline, CDR1 LNHDA and CDR2 SQIVND (reference sequence). CDR3 length: 16 residues. V dropped 1 base and J dropped 1 base, with 12 bases sitting between them.

This clone was seen a few times. The chain uses TRBV28 and TRBJ1-5; D gene uncertain. V was cut by 2 bases and J by 6 bases, with 11 bases left in between. Germline CDR1 is MDHEN and CDR2 is SYDVKM. The CDR3 contains 14 residues. DNA of the CDR3: TGTGCCAGCAGTTTAATCCGGGGTCGTCAGCCCCAGCATTTT. It yields the protein CASSLIRGRQPQHF.

CDR3 loop: CASSPRQGATYGYTF. CDR3 bases: TGTGCCAGCAGCCCTAGACAGGGGGCAACCTATGGCTACACCTTC. The chain has TRBV4-2 and TRBJ1-2; 10 bases align to TRBD1. The trim removed 4 bases at V and 4 bases at J, leaving 6 bases unmatched. This CDR3 region has 15 residues. CDR1 is LGHNA and CDR2 is YNFKEQ in the germline V gene.

This clone was seen only a few times. CDR3 DNA sequence: TGTGCCAGCAGTTTGGGGCGGAGTTACGAGCAGTACTTC. Translating gives CASSLGRSYEQYF. V usage is TRBV27 and J usage is TRBJ2-7; D possibly corresponds to TRBD1 (5 bases). The CDR3 covers 13 residues. The V gene's germline CDR1 is MNHEY and CDR2 SMNVEV (reference sequence). Trimming shortened V by 3 bases and J by 4 bases, and 10 bases separated the two germline ends.

The rearrangement links TRBV11-2 to TRBJ2-5, with D possibly matching TRBD1 (7 bases). Deletions cut 3 bases from V and 0 bases from J, with 14 bases between. Germline values: CDR1 SGHAT, CDR2 FQNNGV. The CDR3 consists of 16 residues. The CDR3 DNA reads TGTGCCAGCAGCTTTGCGTCAGGGGGGTACCAAGAGACCCAGTACTTC. It codes for CASSFASGGYQETQYF.

The J gene is TRBJ1-1, the V gene TRBV5-4, with TRBD1 identical over 7 bases. The V gene end was trimmed by 1 base and the J gene end by 4 bases; junction bases not matched to a gene: 4. This CDR3 is built from 14 residues. The germline CDR1 and CDR2 sequences are SGHNT and YYREEE (reference sequence). For the CDR3, the DNA is TGTGCCAGCAGCTTGAACAGGGGTGGCACTGAAGCTTTCTTT. Its protein product is CASSLNRGGTEAFF.

The gene calls are TRBV14 and TRBJ1-6; D remains unclear. Between the trimmed V and J ends, which lost 0 bases and 9 bases, there was a span of 18 bases. Germline V CDR1 and CDR2: SGHDN, FVKESK. The CDR3 length is 17 residues. Here the CDR3 DNA reads TGTGCCAGCAGCCAAGACCCAGCGTACCGAGGTTTTTCACCCCTCCACTTT. It yields the protein CASSQDPAYRGFSPLHF. Variable domain in full (rest from reference TRBV14 and TRBJ1-6): EAGVTQFPSHSVIEKGQTVTLRCDPISGHDNLYWYRRVMGKEIKFLLHFVKESKQDESGMPNNRFLAERTGGTYSTLKVQPAELEDSGVYFCASSQDPAYRGFSPLHFGNGTRLTVT.

The chain employs TRBV10-3 and TRBJ2-2; 9 bases are a match to TRBD1. CDR1 ENHRY and CDR2 SYGVKD come from the germline V gene. CDR3 size: 17 residues. Unmatched junction bases numbered 6, after V lost 0 bases and J lost 4 bases. The CDR3 DNA reads TGTGCCATCAGTGAGTCGACGCCGGGACAGGGCACCGGGGAGCTGTTTTTT. It is translated as CAISESTPGQGTGELFF.

The chain recombines TRBV7-3 with TRBJ2-1; 11 bases fit TRBD2. J was trimmed by 4 bases and V by 4 bases; bases with no gene match: 3. The germline gives CDR1 SGHTA, CDR2 FQGTGA. This CDR3 region has 15 residues. The chain's CDR3 is CASSSGTSGYNEQFF. The CDR3 DNA sequence: TGTGCCAGCAGCTCCGGGACTAGCGGATACAATGAGCAGTTCTTC.

The CDR3 DNA reads TGTGCCAGCAGCTTAGGCGGACAGATTTCCTACGAGCAGTACTTC. Protein product: CASSLGGQISYEQYF. The V gene is TRBV7-2, the J gene TRBJ2-7; a weak D match, TRBD1 (6 bases). CDR3 length equals 15 residues. Trimming pared 1 base from V and 1 base from J, leaving 11 bases between. The V gene's germline CDR1 is SGHTA and CDR2 FQGNSA. The full variable domain, in which reference TRBV7-2 and TRBJ2-7 provide the parts outside the CDR3, is GAGVSQSPSNKVTEKGKDVELRCDPISGHTALYWYRQSLGQGLEFLIYFQGNSAPDKSGLPSDRFSAERTGGSVSTLTIQRTQQEDSAVYLCASSLGGQISYEQYFGPGTRLTVT.

The V and J genes are TRBV20-1 and TRBJ2-3; D is uncertain. Between the trimmed V and J ends, which lost 0 bases and 11 bases, there was a span of 6 bases. Germline V CDR1 and CDR2: DFQATT, SNEGSKA (reference sequence). The CDR3 covers 10 residues. The CDR3 spells CSAREARQYF. The CDR3 DNA sequence: TGCAGTGCTAGAGAGGCCAGGCAGTATTTT.

The chain is built from TRBV4-1 and TRBJ1-2; 8 bases fit TRBD1. CDR3 length: 15 residues. J gave up 6 bases and V 5 bases, and 11 bases lay outside the gene matches. Germline values: CDR1 MGHRA, CDR2 YSYEKL. The CDR3 DNA sequence: TGCGCCAGCAGCGCGCCGGCCCAGGGGGCTCATGGCTACACCTTC. Its translation is CASSAPAQGAHGYTF.

The chain is built from TRBV6-5 and TRBJ2-7; 8 bases line up with TRBD1. CDR1 MNHEY and CDR2 SVGAGI come from the germline V gene. The CDR3 covers 13 residues. The V gene end was trimmed by 6 bases and the J gene end by 5 bases; junction bases not matched to a gene: 6. This CDR3 is CASSPQGANEQYF. In nucleotides, the CDR3 is TGTGCCAGCAGCCCCCAGGGGGCTAACGAGCAGTACTTC.

The chain uses TRBV30 and TRBJ2-5; 11 bases line up with TRBD1. There are 16 residues in the CDR3. CDR1 is GTSNPN, CDR2 SVGIG, per germline (reference sequence). V was pared by 0 bases and J by 5 bases, with 8 bases of the junction left unmatched. CDR3 amino acids: CAWSVTGQGVGETQYF. The CDR3, as DNA: TGTGCCTGGAGTGTGACGGGACAGGGGGTCGGGGAGACCCAGTACTTC.

The sample holds one count of this clone. The V call is TRBV2, the J call TRBJ1-1, with no clear D. The CDR3 has 14 residues. Trimming removed 6 bases from V and 0 bases from J, with 11 bases in between. The germline gives CDR1 SNHLY, CDR2 FYNNEI. The CDR3 DNA is TGTGCCAGCAGGTCTGGGCAATTGAACACTGAAGCTTTCTTT. This encodes CASRSGQLNTEAFF.

The chain recombines TRBV5-6 with TRBJ1-1; no clear D gene. The CDR3 is made up of 12 amino acids. Germline V gene sequence: CDR1 SGHDT, CDR2 YYEEEE. Trimming took 4 bases from V and 8 from J, leaving 12 bases between them. The CDR3 protein is CASSADWGEAFF. The CDR3 coding sequence is TGTGCCAGCAGCGCGGACTGGGGAGAAGCTTTCTTT.

The chain couples TRBV30 to TRBJ2-3, with 7 nucleotides matching TRBD1. This CDR3 region has 14 residues. Germline loops: CDR1 GTSNPN, CDR2 SVGIG (reference sequence). Germline trimming cut 3 bases from V and 2 bases from J; bases unmatched to any gene: 5. The CDR3 DNA sequence: TGTGCCTGGAGAAGAGGGGGCTTCACAGATACGCAGTATTTT. Translating it yields CAWRRGGFTDTQYF.

The rearrangement joins TRBV2 to TRBJ1-5, with TRBD1 as a possible D gene (5 bases). Trimming stripped 3 bases from V and 0 bases from J, with 18 bases between. Germline CDR1 reads SNHLY; CDR2 reads FYNNEI. The CDR3 sequence is 18 residues long. CDR3 DNA sequence: TGTGCCAGCAGTGACTCGTTCGCCGGGGGGTGTAGCAATCAGCCCCAGCATTTT. As protein: CASSDSFAGGCSNQPQHF.

In this sample, this clone turned up once. V is TRBV7-2 and J is TRBJ1-1; D unclear. Germline V CDR1 and CDR2: SGHTA, FQGNSA. V was cut by 1 base and J by 6 bases, with 12 bases left in between. The CDR3 is 14 amino acids. CDR3 amino acids: CASSLGAGRAEAFF. CDR3 nucleotide sequence: TGTGCCAGCAGCTTAGGTGCAGGCCGCGCTGAAGCTTTCTTT.

Only a few counts were recorded for this clone. The genes are TRBV6-5 and TRBJ2-7; no firm D call. Germline assignment: CDR1 MNHEY and CDR2 SVGAGI. The CDR3 consists of 15 residues. V lost 4 bases, J lost 3 bases, and 16 bases lay in between. CDR3 in DNA: TGTGCCAGCAGTTTGCAGAGAGGCCCCGGCTACGAGCAGTACTTC. It yields the protein CASSLQRGPGYEQYF.

The CDR3 sequence is CASSQDWARVNTEAFF. CDR3 sequence (DNA): TGTGCCAGCAGCCAAGATTGGGCCAGGGTGAACACTGAAGCTTTCTTT. The rearrangement joins TRBV14 to TRBJ1-1, with a tentative D call TRBD1 (5 bases). V gave up 0 bases and J gave up 0 bases, with 11 bases separating them. Germline V lookup: CDR1 SGHDN, CDR2 FVKESK. The CDR3 sequence is 16 residues long. The full variable domain, rest sourced from reference TRBV14 and TRBJ1-1, is EAGVTQFPSHSVIEKGQTVTLRCDPISGHDNLYWYRRVMGKEIKFLLHFVKESKQDESGMPNNRFLAERTGGTYSTLKVQPAELEDSGVYFCASSQDWARVNTEAFFGQGTRLTVV.

The J gene is TRBJ2-3, the V gene TRBV9; 8 nucleotides line up with TRBD2. Germline V lookup: CDR1 SGDLS, CDR2 YYNGEE. The J segment lost 6 bases and the V segment lost 0 bases, leaving 6 bases of the junction unmatched. CDR3 length: 15 residues. CDR3 coding DNA: TGTGCCAGCAGCGTAGAAGGTAGCGGGGTGGATACGCAGTATTTT. This encodes CASSVEGSGVDTQYF.

V usage is TRBV19 and J usage is TRBJ2-1; 8 bases match TRBD1. CDR1 and CDR2 (germline): LNHDA, SQIVND (reference sequence). Unmatched junction bases numbered 10, after V lost 3 bases and J lost 12 bases. This CDR3 has 14 amino acids. CDR3 residues: CASSILDRGRVQFF. The CDR3 DNA sequence: TGTGCCAGTAGTATTCTCGACAGGGGAAGGGTGCAGTTCTTC.

J is TRBJ2-5 and V is TRBV4-1; the D is unclear. The CDR3 sequence is 17 residues long. The V and J ends lost 0 bases and 2 bases respectively, with 16 bases between them. Germline V gives CDR1 MGHRA, CDR2 YSYEKL. The CDR3 region is CASSQEKPSVIQETQYF. In DNA form, the CDR3 reads TGCGCCAGCAGCCAAGAAAAGCCCAGCGTGATACAAGAGACCCAGTACTTC.

This clone was recorded once. This chain links TRBV11-2 with TRBJ2-3; 12 bases map to TRBD2. With 5 bases clipped from V and 0 bases from J, the junction kept 12 bases outside the gene matches. The CDR3 is 19 amino acids. Looked up from germline, CDR1 is SGHAT and CDR2 is FQNNGV. The CDR3 sequence is CASSLTTSGGTTSTDTQYF. The CDR3 coding sequence is TGTGCCAGCAGCCTGACAACTAGCGGGGGGACTACTAGCACAGATACGCAGTATTTT. The variable domain in full, completed from reference TRBV11-2 and TRBJ2-3, reads EAGVAQSPRYKIIEKRQSVAFWCNPISGHATLYWYQQILGQGPKLLIQFQNNGVVDDSQLPKDRFSAERLKGVDSTLKIQPAKLEDSAVYLCASSLTTSGGTTSTDTQYFGPGTRLTVL.

This chain joins TRBV6-5 and TRBJ2-7; D uncertain. V was pared by 1 base and J by 4 bases, with 8 bases between. Per the germline V gene, CDR1 is MNHEY and CDR2 is SVGAGI. The CDR3 spans 13 residues. CDR3 sequence: CASSYYLAYEQYF. The CDR3 DNA sequence: TGTGCCAGCAGTTACTACCTCGCGTACGAGCAGTACTTC.

The chain joins TRBV10-3 to TRBJ2-7; 15 bases map to TRBD2. The junction had 13 bases not matched to a gene; V was cut back by 10 bases and J by 6 bases. This CDR3 region has 16 residues. From germline, CDR1 is ENHRY and CDR2 SYGVKD. The CDR3 coding sequence is TGTGCCACTCAAGGGACTAGCGGGGGGTGGGAGGGCGAGCAGTACTTC. It translates to CATQGTSGGWEGEQYF.

The chain combines TRBV18 with TRBJ1-6; no clear D gene. This CDR3 has 12 residues. V shed 3 bases and J shed 7 bases, with 4 bases lying between them. Germline V gene lookup returns CDR1 KGHSH and CDR2 LQKENI. CDR3 DNA: TGTGCCAGCTCACCCCCAAATTCACCCCTCCACTTT. This translates into CASSPPNSPLHF.

This chain links TRBV7-3 with TRBJ1-1; TRBD1 might be the D (6 bases). V shed 4 bases and J shed 0 bases, with 24 bases lying between them. The CDR3 runs to 19 residues. Germline assignment: CDR1 SGHTA and CDR2 FQGTGA. Written as DNA, the CDR3 is TGTGCCAGCAGCTCTCAGGGGTCCCCCCCACACCTCATGAACACTGAAGCTTTCTTT. Translation: CASSSQGSPPHLMNTEAFF.

The chain uses TRBV6-5 and TRBJ1-1; 9 bases are shared with TRBD1. Germline trimming cut 0 bases from V and 5 bases from J; bases unmatched to any gene: 4. Germline assignment: CDR1 MNHEY and CDR2 SVGAGI. This CDR3 is 15 amino acids long. CDR3 amino acids: CASSYSPGTGTEAFF. Written as DNA, the CDR3 is TGTGCCAGCAGTTACTCTCCCGGGACAGGGACTGAAGCTTTCTTT.